These 16 T cell receptor beta chains came from one sample sequenced in a study of CD8 T cells in Susac syndrome (dated by TCRdb to between 2017 and 2020). The library was produced with the immunoSEQ multiplex PCR assay. RNA was extracted using the RNeasy kit, and roughly 0.5 to 1 microgram was reverse transcribed with random hexamers. Using fastp trimming at Q25 and MiXCR clonotype assembly, TCRdb reanalyzed the public sequencing data and kept in-frame beta chains. Here each entry gathers all rows of one CDR3 protein and keeps the most common genes and DNA. Present in this sample are under 200,000 distinct CDR3 sequences, 94% of which were seen just once. The leading ten clones occupy more than 0.095% of the sample. The sample was CD4+ T cells from PBMCs. All receptors come from a human donor with Susac syndrome.

This clonotype occurred once. The chain couples TRBV3-1 to TRBJ1-2, with 7 bases fitting TRBD1. Germline CDR1 is LGHDT and CDR2 is YNNKEL (reference sequence). The CDR3 is 12 amino acids. The V segment lost 6 bases and the J segment 14 bases; nucleotides outside the gene matches: 12. The CDR3 DNA reads TGTGCCAGCAGGGCAGAGGACAGGACTGAAACCTTC. This translates into CASRAEDRTETF. Full variable domain (rest looked up from reference TRBV3-1 and TRBJ1-2): DTAVSQTPKYLVTQMGNDKSIKCEQNLGHDTMYWYKQDSKKFLKIMFSYNNKELIINETVPNRFSPKSPDKAHLNLHINSLELGDSAVYFCASRAEDRTETFGSGTRLTVV.

This chain uses TRBV20-1 with TRBJ2-2; perhaps TRBD1 as D (6 bases). V was trimmed by 4 bases and J by 5 bases, leaving 20 bases between them. The CDR3 totals 16 residues. Per germline, CDR1 DFQATT and CDR2 SNEGSKA (reference sequence). The CDR3 spells CSATYYRSGATGELFF. The CDR3 DNA is TGCAGTGCTACCTACTACAGATCAGGGGCTACCGGGGAGCTGTTTTTT.

The chain couples TRBV29-1 to TRBJ1-1, with D tentatively TRBD1 (6 bases). CDR1 SQVTM and CDR2 ANQGSEA come from the germline V gene. The V end was cut by 6 bases, the J end by 3 bases, with 20 bases between. This CDR3 is 15 amino acids long. CDR3 protein: CSVHPTGGGDTEAFF. CDR3 DNA: TGCAGCGTCCACCCGACAGGAGGGGGGGACACTGAAGCTTTCTTT. Filled out from reference TRBV29-1 and TRBJ1-1, the complete variable domain reads SAVISQKPSRDICQRGTSLTIQCQVDSQVTMMFWYRQQPGQSLTLIATANQGSEATYESGFVIDKFPISRPNLTFSTLTVSNMSPEDSSIYLCSVHPTGGGDTEAFFGQGTRLTVV.

V gene TRBV20-1 combines with J gene TRBJ2-1, with 10 positions matching TRBD2. This CDR3 contains 17 residues. Per the germline V gene, CDR1 is DFQATT and CDR2 is SNEGSKA (reference sequence). V was clipped by 3 bases and J by 9 bases; unmatched bases: 17. DNA for the CDR3: TGCAGTGCTAGCTCGGGTGCTTCCGGGACTAGCGTACGTGAGCAGTTCTTC. As protein: CSASSGASGTSVREQFF.

The rearrangement joins TRBV3-1 to TRBJ1-6; 11 bases fit TRBD1. This CDR3 has 15 residues. The germline V gene has CDR1 LGHDT and CDR2 YNNKEL (reference sequence). Trimming at V came to 5 bases and at J to 7 bases, leaving 4 bases not matched to a gene. This CDR3 is CASSFGTGGNSPLHF. Written as DNA, the CDR3 is TGTGCCAGCAGCTTTGGGACAGGGGGGAATTCACCCCTCCACTTT.

V usage is TRBV7-2 and J usage is TRBJ1-5; D gene unclear. Germline V lookup: CDR1 SGHTA, CDR2 FQGNSA. V dropped 2 bases and J dropped 1 base, with 6 bases sitting between them. This CDR3 region has 14 residues. Here the CDR3 DNA reads TGTGCCAGCAGCTTATTCCGGAGCAATCAGCCCCAGCATTTT. It specifies CASSLFRSNQPQHF. Using reference TRBV7-2 and TRBJ1-5 for the parts outside the CDR3, the full variable domain is GAGVSQSPSNKVTEKGKDVELRCDPISGHTALYWYRQSLGQGLEFLIYFQGNSAPDKSGLPSDRFSAERTGGSVSTLTIQRTQQEDSAVYLCASSLFRSNQPQHFGDGTRLSIL.

The chain carries TRBV5-1 and TRBJ2-7; D may be TRBD1 or TRBD2 (7 bases each). V lost 3 bases to trimming and J lost 3 bases, with 16 bases between them. Germline CDR1 and CDR2: SGHRS and YFSETQ. The CDR3 contains 15 residues. CDR3 nucleotide sequence: TGCGCCAGCAGCTGGGGGGAGGGGGCGAACTACGAGCAGTACTTC. Protein product: CASSWGEGANYEQYF.

The chain joins TRBV18 to TRBJ2-5; 9 bases are shared with TRBD2. The germline V gene encodes CDR1 KGHSH and CDR2 LQKENI. V was clipped by 3 bases and J by 5 bases; unmatched bases: 7. The CDR3 is 15 amino acids. Here the CDR3 reads CASSPTSGPWETQYF. CDR3 DNA: TGTGCCAGCTCACCCACTAGCGGGCCCTGGGAGACCCAGTACTTC. The full variable domain, rest sourced from reference TRBV18 and TRBJ2-5, is NAGVMQNPRHLVRRRGQEARLRCSPMKGHSHVYWYRQLPEEGLKFMVYLQKENIIDESGMPKERFSAEFPKEGPSILRIQQVVRGDSAAYFCASSPTSGPWETQYFGPGTRLLVL.

This chain joins TRBV29-1 and TRBJ2-2; D gene uncertain. This CDR3 spans 12 amino acids. V was trimmed by 6 bases and J by 0 bases, leaving 5 bases between them. Per germline, CDR1 SQVTM and CDR2 ANQGSEA. CDR3 bases: TGCAGCGTCGCTACGAACACCGGGGAGCTGTTTTTT. This translates into CSVATNTGELFF.

The chain uses TRBV18 and TRBJ2-5; no definite D call. This CDR3 comprises 14 residues. Trimming removed 6 bases at V and 2 bases at J, with 13 bases between. Germline V CDR1 and CDR2: KGHSH, LQKENI. In DNA, the CDR3 is TGTGCCAGCTCCCCGAGTGAGGTGCAAGAGACCCAGTACTTC. Translating it yields CASSPSEVQETQYF.

The gene calls are TRBV9 and TRBJ2-7; TRBD2 agrees at 10 bases. This CDR3 region has 15 residues. V lost 0 bases, J lost 5 bases, and 5 bases stayed unmatched. Germline CDR1 reads SGDLS; CDR2 reads YYNGEE. The CDR3 bases are TGTGCCAGCAGCGTAGAGGGACTAGCGACCCACGAGCAGTACTTC. Its translation is CASSVEGLATHEQYF.

The chain has TRBV3-1 and TRBJ2-5, with D perhaps matching TRBD1 (5 bases). The CDR3 extends over 14 amino acids. Germline V lookup: CDR1 LGHDT, CDR2 YNNKEL (reference sequence). V was clipped by 5 bases and J by 3 bases, with 13 bases between them. The CDR3 nucleotides read TGTGCCAGCAGCGGAGCAGGGCGTAAAGAGACCCAGTACTTC. It encodes CASSGAGRKETQYF.

The V call is TRBV5-1, the J call TRBJ1-1, with D unclear. V was cut by 5 bases and J by 0 bases, with 11 bases left in between. The length of the CDR3 is 14 residues. The germline gives CDR1 SGHRS, CDR2 YFSETQ. CDR3 nucleotides: TGCGCCAGCAGACCCGACCCGATGAACACTGAAGCTTTCTTT. Amino acid sequence: CASRPDPMNTEAFF.

This clonotype was seen just once. The chain combines TRBV5-5 with TRBJ2-7; D is unresolved. V was cut by 3 bases and J by 7 bases, with 11 bases left in between. CDR1 is SGHKS and CDR2 is YYEKEE in the germline V gene (reference sequence). The CDR3 spans 12 residues. The CDR3: CASSSQRREQYF. In DNA form, the CDR3 reads TGTGCCAGCAGCTCACAGCGTCGGGAGCAGTACTTC.

This clonotype was observed once. The rearrangement joins TRBV3-1 to TRBJ2-3; possible D gene TRBD1, 8 bases. With 5 bases removed from V and 5 bases from J, the gap between germline ends came to 17 bases. The CDR3 is made up of 15 amino acids. CDR1 and CDR2 from the germline V gene are LGHDT and YNNKEL (reference sequence). This CDR3 is CASSAAGGGGDTQYF. Written as DNA, the CDR3 is TGTGCCAGCAGCGCTGCAGGGGGCGGGGGAGATACGCAGTATTTT.

This rearrangement joins TRBV27 to TRBJ2-7, with a tentative D call TRBD1 (6 bases). The V end lost 2 bases, the J end lost 2 bases, and 10 bases lay between the germline ends. The length of the CDR3 is 14 residues. Looked up from germline, CDR1 is MNHEY and CDR2 is SMNVEV (reference sequence). The CDR3 DNA is TGTGCCAGCAGTTTAGACAGGACGACCTACGAGCAGTACTTC. Residues: CASSLDRTTYEQYF.